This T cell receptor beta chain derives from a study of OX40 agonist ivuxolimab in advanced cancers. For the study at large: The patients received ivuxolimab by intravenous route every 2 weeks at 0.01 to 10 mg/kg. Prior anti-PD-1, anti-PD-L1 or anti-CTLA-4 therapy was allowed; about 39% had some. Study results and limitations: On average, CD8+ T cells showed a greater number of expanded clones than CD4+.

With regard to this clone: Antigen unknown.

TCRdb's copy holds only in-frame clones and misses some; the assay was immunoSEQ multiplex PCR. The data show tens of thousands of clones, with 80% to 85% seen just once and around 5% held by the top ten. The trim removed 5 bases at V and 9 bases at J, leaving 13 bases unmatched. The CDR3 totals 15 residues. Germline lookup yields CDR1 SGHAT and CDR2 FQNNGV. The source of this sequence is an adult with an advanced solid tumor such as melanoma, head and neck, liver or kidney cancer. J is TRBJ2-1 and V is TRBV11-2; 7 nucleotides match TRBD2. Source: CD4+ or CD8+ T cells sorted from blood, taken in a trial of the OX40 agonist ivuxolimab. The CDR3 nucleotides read TGTGCCAGCAGCCTACTAGCGAATATGGTCAGTGAGCAGTTCTTC. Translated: CASSLLANMVSEQFF.